A single sample is the source of the 19 T cell receptor beta chains below, sequenced in a study of a mutant IDH1 vaccine in newly diagnosed glioma. Their antigens are not known. Produced via immunoSEQ multiplex PCR; TCRdb's table is partial and in-frame only. The table shows 100,000 to 150,000 clones, with around four fifths occurring only once. Time point specified: week 11, during vaccination. The content of each vaccine dose was 300 ug of mutant IDH1 20-mer peptide, and topical imiquimod accompanied it. The input for sequencing was PBMCs, taken from a glioma patient whose treatment included an IDH1 peptide vaccine. The source of these receptors is a man aged 40-49 years with glioma.

The V gene is TRBV6-6, the J gene TRBJ2-7; D not resolved. The CDR3 covers 11 residues. V lost 2 bases and J lost 5, with 4 bases in between. Germline V gives CDR1 MNHNY, CDR2 SVGAGI (reference sequence). The CDR3 region is CASSYPDEQYF. The DNA for the CDR3 is TGTGCCAGCAGTTACCCAGACGAGCAGTACTTC.

The CDR3 DNA reads as TGTGCCAGCAGCTTAGCGCCACTAGCTGGTGAGCAGTTCTTC. Its protein product is CASSLAPLAGEQFF. J is TRBJ2-1 and V is TRBV11-1, with D possibly being TRBD2 (6 bases). This CDR3 has 14 residues. In germline, CDR1 is SGHAT, CDR2 FQDESV (reference sequence). V lost 0 bases to trimming and J lost 9 bases, with 12 bases between them.

The chain recombines TRBV6-5 with TRBJ1-4; D not resolved. V gave up 2 bases and J gave up 0 bases, with 7 bases separating them. The length of the CDR3 is 15 residues. CDR1 and CDR2 from the germline V gene are MNHEY and SVGAGI. The CDR3 loop is CASSYSAATNEKLFF. DNA for the CDR3: TGTGCCAGCAGTTACAGTGCTGCAACTAATGAAAAACTGTTTTTT.

This clone was counted only a few times. The chain couples TRBV5-1 to TRBJ1-1; D perhaps matches TRBD1 (6 bases). Trimming took off 2 bases at V and 0 bases at J, with 14 bases between the two ends. Germline CDR1 and CDR2: SGHRS and YFSETQ. CDR3 length equals 16 residues. CDR3 loop: CASSLTGMGMNTEAFF. Written as DNA, the CDR3 is TGCGCCAGCAGCTTAACAGGGATGGGCATGAACACTGAAGCTTTCTTT.

The rearrangement links TRBV7-2 to TRBJ2-1; D is ambiguous. CDR1 and CDR2 (germline): SGHTA, FQGNSA. This CDR3 has 15 residues. Trimming cost V 2 bases and J 0 bases, with 8 bases left between them. The CDR3 DNA reads as TGTGCCAGCAGCTTATCCTCAAGCTCCTACAATGAGCAGTTCTTC. Translating it yields CASSLSSSSYNEQFF.

This chain links TRBV5-5 with TRBJ2-7; 13 bases fit TRBD2. This CDR3 has 17 amino acids. Germline CDR1 reads SGHKS; CDR2 reads YYEKEE (reference sequence). V shed 4 bases, J shed 5 bases, and the junction held 12 bases outside the gene matches. The CDR3 DNA follows: TGTGCCAGCAGCCTTCGGACTAGCGGGGGACCGAGGGACGAGCAGTACTTC. Protein product: CASSLRTSGGPRDEQYF.

This clone was seen just once. The V gene is TRBV9, the J gene TRBJ2-2; a possible D gene is TRBD1 (6 bases). V lost 0 bases and J lost 3, with 12 bases in between. This CDR3 contains 16 residues. CDR1 is SGDLS, CDR2 YYNGEE, per germline. CDR3 coding DNA: TGTGCCAGCAGCGTAGGAGGACAGCTTCACACCGGGGAGCTGTTTTTT. It yields the protein CASSVGGQLHTGELFF.

In nucleotides, the CDR3 is TGTGCCAGCTCACCAGACAAGGGGGGACCAAGAAACTATGGCTACACCTTC. Encoded protein: CASSPDKGGPRNYGYTF. The gene calls are TRBV18 and TRBJ1-2, with D possibly matching TRBD1 (6 bases). This CDR3 has 17 amino acids. Looked up from germline, CDR1 is KGHSH and CDR2 is LQKENI. V lost 2 bases and J 2 bases, leaving 18 bases between the germline ends.

This chain connects TRBV15 to TRBJ1-2, with a possible D match to TRBD1 (6 bases). V shed 3 bases and J shed 14 bases, with 19 bases lying between them. Germline loops: CDR1 LNHNV, CDR2 YYDKDF (reference sequence). The CDR3 runs 13 residues. CDR3 amino acids: CATSSLLTGASTF. The CDR3 DNA follows: TGTGCCACCAGCAGCCTACTCACGGGGGCTAGTACCTTC.

The chain links TRBV19 to TRBJ2-2; D is possibly TRBD2 (7 bases). Trimming took 4 bases from V and 0 from J, leaving 18 bases between them. CDR1 is LNHDA, CDR2 SQIVND, per germline (reference sequence). The CDR3 runs 18 residues. CDR3 residues: CASSTTPGGHANTGELFF. The CDR3 coding sequence is TGTGCCAGTAGTACGACCCCGGGGGGCCACGCGAACACCGGGGAGCTGTTTTTT. The full variable domain, completed using reference TRBV19 and TRBJ2-2, is DGGITQSPKYLFRKEGQNVTLSCEQNLNHDAMYWYRQDPGQGLRLIYYSQIVNDFQKGDIAEGYSVSREKKESFPLTVTSAQKNPTAFYLCASSTTPGGHANTGELFFGEGSRLTVL.

This sequence joins TRBV6-1 and TRBJ2-5, with D possibly matching TRBD2 (6 bases). The CDR3 runs 16 residues. Trimming took 1 base from V and 4 from J, leaving 16 bases between them. Germline CDR1 MNHNS, CDR2 SASEGT. CDR3 coding DNA: TGTGCCAGCAGTGAAGGCCCGGGGTGGAGGGGAGAGACCCAGTACTTC. Its translation: CASSEGPGWRGETQYF.

V is TRBV5-8 and J is TRBJ1-3, with D unresolved. V was shortened by 2 bases and J by 4 bases, with 13 bases between the two germline ends. CDR1 SGHTS and CDR2 YDEGEE come from the germline V gene. The CDR3 sequence is 15 residues long. The CDR3 sequence is CASSFAGTTGNTIYF. The DNA of the CDR3 is TGTGCCAGCAGCTTCGCGGGCACAACCGGAAACACCATATATTTT.

This sequence joins TRBV23-1 and TRBJ2-5; perhaps D is TRBD1 or TRBD2 (5 bases each). TRBV23-1 is treated as an ORF (open reading frame) with a function not yet certain. V lost 7 bases, J lost 8 bases, and 26 bases lay in between. The CDR3 sequence is 16 residues long. This CDR3 is CASNTHPRGLRVTQYF. CDR3 DNA: TGCGCCAGCAACACCCACCCAAGAGGACTCAGGGTCACCCAGTACTTC.

This chain joins TRBV13 and TRBJ2-7; D may be TRBD1 (6 bases). V lost 6 bases and J lost 4, with 19 bases in between. The CDR3 has 15 amino acids. Germline V gives CDR1 PRHDT, CDR2 FYEKMQ (reference sequence). The CDR3 sequence: CASSSQPTGSYEQYF. DNA for the CDR3: TGTGCCAGCAGTTCTCAACCGACAGGTTCTTACGAGCAGTACTTC.

This clone was detected a few times. The chain carries TRBV15 and TRBJ2-2, with TRBD1 matching over 9 bases. The length of the CDR3 is 16 residues. In germline, CDR1 is LNHNV, CDR2 YYDKDF (reference sequence). V trimming: 3 bases; J trimming: 1 base; junction bases outside the gene matches: 3. The CDR3 DNA follows: TGTGCCACCAGCAGCCACAGGGGGCTGAACACCGGGGAGCTGTTTTTT. Its translation: CATSSHRGLNTGELFF.

The chain employs TRBV7-9 and TRBJ1-2, with unresolved D. The CDR3 runs 14 residues. Trimming took off 1 base at V and 6 bases at J, with 12 bases between the two ends. Germline-derived CDR1 and CDR2 are SEHNR and FQNEAQ (reference sequence). CDR3 bases: TGTGCCAGCAGCTTAGGTGGGGTAGGCGATGGCTACACCTTC. Protein: CASSLGGVGDGYTF.

The chain couples TRBV7-2 to TRBJ2-7; TRBD2 is a possible D gene (6 bases). V dropped 3 bases and J dropped 3 bases, with 15 bases sitting between them. The V gene's germline CDR1 is SGHTA and CDR2 FQGNSA. CDR3 length equals 15 residues. The CDR3 DNA reads TGTGCCAGCAGCTTCTCTAGCGCTGGAGTCTACGAGCAGTACTTC. It encodes CASSFSSAGVYEQYF.

The chain joins TRBV6-5 to TRBJ1-1, with D tentatively TRBD1 (5 bases). Germline CDR1 and CDR2: MNHEY and SVGAGI. This CDR3 is built from 13 residues. The germline V and J ends were trimmed by 0 bases and 7 bases, with 9 bases remaining between them. This chain's CDR3 is CASSYSRDREAFF. For the CDR3, the DNA is TGTGCCAGCAGTTACTCGAGGGACCGTGAAGCTTTCTTT.

The chain combines TRBV5-6 with TRBJ2-5; unclear D gene. V was shortened by 2 bases and J by 5 bases, with 13 bases between the two germline ends. The V gene's germline CDR1 is SGHDT and CDR2 YYEEEE. The CDR3 sequence is 14 residues long. DNA of the CDR3: TGTGCCAGCAGCTTACGGGCCGGGTGGGAGACCCAGTACTTC. Its translation is CASSLRAGWETQYF.